The source of this T cell receptor (beta chain) is a study of molecular identifiers for immune sequencing clone quantification. Via MiXCR, TCRdb re-called the PCR reads, giving one row per CDR3 protein. The table lists about 630,000 distinct CDR3 sequences, around 25% of them singletons. V lost 4 bases and J lost 0, with 9 bases in between. The CDR3 runs 14 residues. Per germline, CDR1 LNHDA and CDR2 SQIVND (reference sequence). This chain joins TRBV19 and TRBJ2-5; tentative D call: TRBD1 (5 bases). The source material was naive CD8+ T cells from blood, with Jurkat cell RNA spiked in. The subset denotes: FACS-sorted CD8+CD4-CCR7+CD45RA+ naive T cells. The clonotype comes from a human donor in good health. Some libraries in this study had Jurkat cell RNA spiked in. CDR3 sequence: CASSKTGNQETQYF. DNA for the CDR3: TGTGCCAGTAGTAAAACAGGAAACCAAGAGACCCAGTACTTC. Full variable domain (remainder filled in from reference TRBV19 and TRBJ2-5): DGGITQSPKYLFRKEGQNVTLSCEQNLNHDAMYWYRQDPGQGLRLIYYSQIVNDFQKGDIAEGYSVSREKKESFPLTVTSAQKNPTAFYLCASSKTGNQETQYFGPGTRLLVL.